This T cell receptor (beta chain) is drawn from a study of blood T cells in healthy people across ages. Study-level points and caveats: A strong correlation was seen between TCR beta diversity and naive T cell percentage.

This CDR3 is built from 15 residues. CDR1 and CDR2 (germline): MNHEY, SVGEGT. V lost 2 bases, J lost 7 bases, and 6 bases stayed unmatched. In terms of origin and age, donors were healthy Caucasian individuals from Russia aged 6 to 90. A second PCR of roughly 7 to 11 cycles used a sample-barcoded 5' primer and a J-beta primer mix. Each CDR3 protein gets one entry after TCRdb re-called the 5' RACE reads with MiXCR. The data hold under 2 million distinct CDR3 sequences, with roughly 32% observed a single time. On this clonotype itself: Antigen: not known.

The sequence came from a woman aged 25 to 39 in good health. This sequence joins TRBV6-2 or TRBV6-3 and TRBJ2-3, with 10 positions matching TRBD2. Material for sequencing was blood. The CDR3 is CASSYTLAGVNTQYF. CDR3 nucleotide sequence: TGTGCCAGCAGTTACACCCTAGCGGGAGTGAATACGCAGTATTTT.